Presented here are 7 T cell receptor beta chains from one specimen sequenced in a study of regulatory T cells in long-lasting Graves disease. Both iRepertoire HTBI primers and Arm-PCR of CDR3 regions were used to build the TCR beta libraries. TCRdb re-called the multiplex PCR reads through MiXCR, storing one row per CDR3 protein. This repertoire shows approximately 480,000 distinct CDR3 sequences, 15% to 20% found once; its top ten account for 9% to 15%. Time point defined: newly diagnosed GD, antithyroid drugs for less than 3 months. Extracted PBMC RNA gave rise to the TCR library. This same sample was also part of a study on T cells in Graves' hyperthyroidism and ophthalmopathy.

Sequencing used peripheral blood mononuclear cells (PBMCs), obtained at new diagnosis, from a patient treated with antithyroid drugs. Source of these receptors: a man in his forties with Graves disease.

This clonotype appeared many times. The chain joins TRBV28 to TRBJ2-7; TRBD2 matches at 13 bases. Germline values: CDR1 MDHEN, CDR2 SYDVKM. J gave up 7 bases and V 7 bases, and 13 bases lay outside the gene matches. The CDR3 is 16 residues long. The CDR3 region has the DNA TGTGCCAGCATCCCTCGACTAGCGGGAGGCCGAGGGGAGCAGTACTTC. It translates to CASIPRLAGGRGEQYF.

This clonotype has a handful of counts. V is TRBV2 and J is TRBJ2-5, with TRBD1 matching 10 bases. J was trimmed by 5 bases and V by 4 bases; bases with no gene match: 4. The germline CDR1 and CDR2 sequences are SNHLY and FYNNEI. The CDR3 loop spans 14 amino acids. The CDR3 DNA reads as TGTGCCAGCAGTGGACAGGGGGCGGTCGAGACCCAGTACTTC. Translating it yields CASSGQGAVETQYF.

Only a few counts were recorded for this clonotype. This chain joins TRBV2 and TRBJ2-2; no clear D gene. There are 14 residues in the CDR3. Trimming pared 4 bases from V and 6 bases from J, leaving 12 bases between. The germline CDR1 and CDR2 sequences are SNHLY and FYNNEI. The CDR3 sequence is CASSGTSTAGELFF. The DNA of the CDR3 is TGTGCCAGCAGTGGGACCAGCACGGCCGGGGAGCTGTTTTTT.

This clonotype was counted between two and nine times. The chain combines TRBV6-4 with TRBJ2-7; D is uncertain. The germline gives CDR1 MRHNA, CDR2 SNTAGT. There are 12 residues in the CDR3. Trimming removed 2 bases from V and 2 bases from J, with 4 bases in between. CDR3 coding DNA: TGTGCCAGCAGTGACCTTGCCTACGAGCAGTACTTC. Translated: CASSDLAYEQYF.

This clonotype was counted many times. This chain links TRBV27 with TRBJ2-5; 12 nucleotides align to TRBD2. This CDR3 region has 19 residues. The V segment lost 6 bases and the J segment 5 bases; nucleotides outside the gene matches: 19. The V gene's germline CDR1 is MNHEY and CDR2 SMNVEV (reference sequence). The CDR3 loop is CASSNRLAGAPMSEETQYF. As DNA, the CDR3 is TGTGCCAGCAGCAACCGACTAGCGGGAGCCCCGATGAGTGAGGAGACCCAGTACTTC.

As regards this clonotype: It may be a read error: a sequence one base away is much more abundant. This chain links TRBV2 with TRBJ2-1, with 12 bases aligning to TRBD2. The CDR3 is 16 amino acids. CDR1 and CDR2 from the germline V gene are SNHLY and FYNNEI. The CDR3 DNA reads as TGTGCCAGCAGTGCCGGACTAGCGGGGATCCGGGCCACGCAGTGTTTT. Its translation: CASSAGLAGIRATQCF.

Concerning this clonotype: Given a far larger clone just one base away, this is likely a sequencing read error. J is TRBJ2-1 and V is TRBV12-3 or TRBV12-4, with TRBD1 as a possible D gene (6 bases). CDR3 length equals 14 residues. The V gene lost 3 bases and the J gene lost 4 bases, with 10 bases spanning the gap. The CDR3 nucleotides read TGTGCCAGCAGTTTGAGGGGGAAATACAATGAGCAGTTCTTC. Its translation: CASSLRGKYNEQFF.